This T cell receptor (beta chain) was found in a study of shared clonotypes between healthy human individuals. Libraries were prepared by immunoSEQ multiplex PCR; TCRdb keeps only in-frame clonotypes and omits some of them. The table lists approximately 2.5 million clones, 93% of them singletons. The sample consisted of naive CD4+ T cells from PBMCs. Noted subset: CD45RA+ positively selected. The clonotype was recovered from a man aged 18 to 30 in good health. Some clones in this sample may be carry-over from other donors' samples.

This CDR3 is CASSLAWWRASYEQYF. For the CDR3, the DNA is TGTGCCAGCAGTTTAGCGTGGTGGCGGGCCTCCTACGAGCAGTACTTC. The V call is TRBV28, the J call TRBJ2-7, with TRBD2 as a possible D gene (5 bases). The CDR3 consists of 16 residues. The germline V gene encodes CDR1 MDHEN and CDR2 SYDVKM. Trimming removed 2 bases from V and 0 bases from J, with 14 bases in between. The whole variable domain, filled in from reference TRBV28 and TRBJ2-7, reads DVKVTQSSRYLVKRTGEKVFLECVQDMDHENMFWYRQDPGLGLRLIYFSYDVKMKEKGDIPEGYSVSREKKERFSLILESASTNQTSMYLCASSLAWWRASYEQYFGPGTRLTVT.